These 3 T cell receptor beta chains were sequenced from one sample in a study of T cell changes during pregnancy in multiple sclerosis. TCRdb's table, derived via immunoSEQ multiplex PCR, lists solely in-frame clones and lacks some. This table has some 38,000 clones, about nine tenths appearing once. Sequencing used CD8+ T cells from peripheral blood mononuclear cells, obtained after pregnancy. The receptors were gathered from a female donor with multiple sclerosis, enrolled in a pregnancy study.

The rearrangement joins TRBV19 to TRBJ2-1; a possible D gene is TRBD1 (6 bases). CDR1 and CDR2 from the germline V gene are LNHDA and SQIVND (reference sequence). The CDR3 extends over 14 amino acids. V was clipped by 1 base and J by 7 bases, with 11 bases between them. The CDR3 reads CASSIGGPRNEQFF. CDR3 DNA: TGTGCCAGTAGTATAGGGGGGCCTCGGAATGAGCAGTTCTTC.

In its sample, this clone ranks as medium-sized. The chain links TRBV2 to TRBJ1-4; 9 bases line up with TRBD1. The V gene end was trimmed by 4 bases and the J gene end by 6 bases; junction bases not matched to a gene: 15. CDR3 length equals 18 residues. Germline V gene sequence: CDR1 SNHLY, CDR2 FYNNEI. The chain's CDR3 is CASSAYSTRDREDEKLFF. DNA for the CDR3: TGTGCCAGCAGTGCCTATTCTACCCGGGACAGGGAGGATGAAAAACTGTTTTTT.

The CDR3 region has the DNA TGTGCCAGCAGCTTCCGGGACAGGGTGGACGAGCAGTACTTC. As protein: CASSFRDRVDEQYF. This chain joins TRBV5-5 and TRBJ2-7, with 9 bases fitting TRBD1. Trimming cost V 2 bases and J 5 bases; bases outside gene matches: 5. The CDR3 spans 14 residues. CDR1 SGHKS and CDR2 YYEKEE come from the germline V gene (reference sequence).